Listed below are T cell receptor beta chains from one sample, sequenced in a study of OX40 agonist ivuxolimab in advanced cancers. The data were produced by immunoSEQ multiplex PCR, yet TCRdb's version contains in-frame clones alone and is incomplete. The data show some 99,000 clones, approximately 94% seen once. This sample comprised CD4+ or CD8+ T cells sorted from blood, obtained in a trial of the OX40 agonist ivuxolimab. Source of these receptors: an adult with an advanced solid tumor such as melanoma, head and neck, liver or kidney cancer. Both conserved end residues are part of each CDR3. Fields, in order: CDR3 DNA, CDR3 protein, V gene, D gene, clone size, J gene. A D gene is named only where the DNA matches it firmly. Only part of the rows carry a size: once, few, many, or a class if the clone is expanded.

CDR3 DNA: TGTGCCAGCAGCAAACCCGGGAACAGTGCCGAGGACCTCCACTTT; CDR3 protein: CASSKPGNSAEDLHF; V gene: TRBV7-9; D gene: NA; clone size: NA; J gene: TRBJ1-6
CDR3 DNA: TGTGCCAGCAGCAAAGATGATACGTCGGGCGAAAAACTGTTTTTT; CDR3 protein: CASSKDDTSGEKLFF; V gene: TRBV21-1; D gene: NA; clone size: NA; J gene: TRBJ1-4
CDR3 DNA: TGTGCCAGCAGTGAATTTGGGACAGGGGGCGCGGGTAGCTATGGCTACACCTTC; CDR3 protein: CASSEFGTGGAGSYGYTF; V gene: TRBV6-1; D gene: TRBD1; clone size: NA; J gene: TRBJ1-2
CDR3 DNA: TGTGCCAGCAGTTACGGACAGGGGATGGGTCAGCCCCAGCATTTT; CDR3 protein: CASSYGQGMGQPQHF; V gene: TRBV6-6; D gene: TRBD1; clone size: NA; J gene: TRBJ1-5
CDR3 DNA: TGCGCCAGCAGCCAGGCCGTTGGGATAGGGGGGCGCGGCCTTACCCAAGAGACCCAGTACTTC; CDR3 protein: CASSQAVGIGGRGLTQETQYF; V gene: TRBV4-3; D gene: NA; clone size: NA; J gene: TRBJ2-5
CDR3 DNA: TGTGCCAGCAGCTCGGCCTACGAGCAGTACTTC; CDR3 protein: CASSSAYEQYF; V gene: TRBV7-2; D gene: NA; clone size: NA; J gene: TRBJ2-7
CDR3 DNA: TGTGCCAGCAGCCGCCGTGTGGGGGGCTCCTACAATGAGCAGTTCTTC; CDR3 protein: CASSRRVGGSYNEQFF; V gene: TRBV7-8; D gene: NA; clone size: NA; J gene: TRBJ2-1
CDR3 DNA: TGCGCCAGCAGCCAAGGCACAGGGCGTAGCAATCAGCCCCAGCATTTT; CDR3 protein: CASSQGTGRSNQPQHF; V gene: TRBV4-3; D gene: NA; clone size: NA; J gene: TRBJ1-5
CDR3 DNA: TGTGCCAGCAGGTTTGGAGCAACTAATGAAAAACTGTTTTTT; CDR3 protein: CASRFGATNEKLFF; V gene: TRBV6-1; D gene: NA; clone size: NA; J gene: TRBJ1-4
CDR3 DNA: TGCGCCAGCAGCTCGACTAGCGGGAGGACCTACGAGCAGTACTTC; CDR3 protein: CASSSTSGRTYEQYF; V gene: TRBV4-1; D gene: TRBD2; clone size: NA; J gene: TRBJ2-7
CDR3 DNA: TGCGCCAGCAGCCAAGAACGGCGAGGTCCCCAGCATTTT; CDR3 protein: CASSQERRGPQHF; V gene: TRBV7-9; D gene: NA; clone size: NA; J gene: TRBJ1-5
CDR3 DNA: TGTGCCAGCAGTTGGGATCGAAATCAGCCCCAGCATTTT; CDR3 protein: CASSWDRNQPQHF; V gene: TRBV2; D gene: NA; clone size: NA; J gene: TRBJ1-5
CDR3 DNA: TGTGCCAGCAGCTTTGGAGCGGGAGCCTACGAGCAGTACTTC; CDR3 protein: CASSFGAGAYEQYF; V gene: TRBV5-4; D gene: TRBD2; clone size: NA; J gene: TRBJ2-7
CDR3 DNA: TGTGCCAGCAGCACCCGCGACGGTAAACTCTACGAGCAGTACTTC; CDR3 protein: CASSTRDGKLYEQYF; V gene: TRBV7-9; D gene: NA; clone size: NA; J gene: TRBJ2-7
CDR3 DNA: TGTGCCAGCAGCGTAGTCGCAGGGACAACCTACAATGAGCAGTTCTTC; CDR3 protein: CASSVVAGTTYNEQFF; V gene: TRBV9; D gene: NA; clone size: NA; J gene: TRBJ2-1
CDR3 DNA: TGCGCCAGCAGCCAAGATCGATCACCCCTCCACTTT; CDR3 protein: CASSQDRSPLHF; V gene: TRBV4-3; D gene: NA; clone size: NA; J gene: TRBJ1-6
CDR3 DNA: TGTGCCAGTAGGTACAGGCTCAAGCACACTGAAGCTTTCTTT; CDR3 protein: CASRYRLKHTEAFF; V gene: TRBV19; D gene: NA; clone size: NA; J gene: TRBJ1-1
CDR3 DNA: TGTGCCAGCAGCGTCCTAGCGGGAGGGCGGGAGACCCAGTACTTC; CDR3 protein: CASSVLAGGRETQYF; V gene: TRBV2; D gene: TRBD2; clone size: NA; J gene: TRBJ2-5
CDR3 DNA: TGTGCCAGCAGCGCGGGCTCGGGGGCCACTAATGAAAAACTGTTTTTT; CDR3 protein: CASSAGSGATNEKLFF; V gene: TRBV5-5; D gene: NA; clone size: NA; J gene: TRBJ1-4
CDR3 DNA: TGTGCCAGCAGCTCCGGACTAGCGGGGATCTACGAGCAGTACTTC; CDR3 protein: CASSSGLAGIYEQYF; V gene: TRBV7-6; D gene: TRBD2; clone size: once; J gene: TRBJ2-7
CDR3 DNA: TGTGCCAGCAGCGTGCTTAGACAGGGATTAGGTACTGAAGCTTTCTTT; CDR3 protein: CASSVLRQGLGTEAFF; V gene: TRBV9; D gene: TRBD1; clone size: NA; J gene: TRBJ1-1
CDR3 DNA: TGCGCCAGCAGCCCCTGGGTGGGACAGGGGAACACTGAAGCTTTCTTT; CDR3 protein: CASSPWVGQGNTEAFF; V gene: TRBV5-1; D gene: TRBD1; clone size: NA; J gene: TRBJ1-1
CDR3 DNA: TGTGCCTGGACCTCCGGGCTGTTTAGGATGGGTGCCTACGAGCAGTACTTC; CDR3 protein: CAWTSGLFRMGAYEQYF; V gene: TRBV30; D gene: NA; clone size: once; J gene: TRBJ2-7
CDR3 DNA: TGTGCCAGCAGCCCACAACCTAACGGGGCAGTTGGAAACACCATATATTTT; CDR3 protein: CASSPQPNGAVGNTIYF; V gene: TRBV9; D gene: NA; clone size: NA; J gene: TRBJ1-3
CDR3 DNA: TGTGCCAGCAGTCACGTGGGTTCGAACACTGAAGCTTTCTTT; CDR3 protein: CASSHVGSNTEAFF; V gene: TRBV6-5; D gene: NA; clone size: once; J gene: TRBJ1-1
CDR3 DNA: TGTGCCAGCAGCGCCACAGGGAATGGCTACACCTTC; CDR3 protein: CASSATGNGYTF; V gene: TRBV9; D gene: NA; clone size: NA; J gene: TRBJ1-2
CDR3 DNA: TGTGCCAGCTCACCCAAGACCTCAACTAATGAAAAACTGTTTTTT; CDR3 protein: CASSPKTSTNEKLFF; V gene: TRBV18; D gene: NA; clone size: few; J gene: TRBJ1-4
CDR3 DNA: TGTGCCAGCAGTCGCCAGGAATCTGGGGCCAACGTCCTGACTTTC; CDR3 protein: CASSRQESGANVLTF; V gene: TRBV6-6; D gene: NA; clone size: NA; J gene: TRBJ2-6
CDR3 DNA: TGTGCCAGCAGCCCGGGTAGGACAGGGGTTGGAAACACCATATATTTT; CDR3 protein: CASSPGRTGVGNTIYF; V gene: TRBV5-6; D gene: TRBD1; clone size: NA; J gene: TRBJ1-3
CDR3 DNA: TGTGCCAGCAGCTTGGATGGGGATACGCAGTATTTT; CDR3 protein: CASSLDGDTQYF; V gene: TRBV5-4; D gene: NA; clone size: once; J gene: TRBJ2-3
CDR3 DNA: TGCAGCGGTGGGTCACAGGGAGACTATGGCTACACCTTC; CDR3 protein: CSGGSQGDYGYTF; V gene: TRBV29-1; D gene: NA; clone size: NA; J gene: TRBJ1-2